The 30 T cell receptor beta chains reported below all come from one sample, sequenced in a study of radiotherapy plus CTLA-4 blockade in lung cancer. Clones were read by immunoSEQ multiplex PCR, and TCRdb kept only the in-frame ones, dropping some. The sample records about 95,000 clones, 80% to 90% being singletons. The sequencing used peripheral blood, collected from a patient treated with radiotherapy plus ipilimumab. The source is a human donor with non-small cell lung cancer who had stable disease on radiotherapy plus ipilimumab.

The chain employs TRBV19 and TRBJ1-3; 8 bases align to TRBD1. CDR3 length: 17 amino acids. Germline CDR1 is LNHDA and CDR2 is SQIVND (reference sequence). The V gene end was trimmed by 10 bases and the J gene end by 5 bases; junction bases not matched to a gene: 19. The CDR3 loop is CATRTRLDRATRNTIYF. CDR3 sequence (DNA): TGTGCCACTCGGACCCGCCTGGACAGGGCCACGCGAAACACCATATATTTT.

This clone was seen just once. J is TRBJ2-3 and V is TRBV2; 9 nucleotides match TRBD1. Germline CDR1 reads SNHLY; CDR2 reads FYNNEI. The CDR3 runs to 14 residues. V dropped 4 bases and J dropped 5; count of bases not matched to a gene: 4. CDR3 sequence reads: CASSVTGGGDTQYF. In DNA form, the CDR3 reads TGTGCCAGCAGTGTAACAGGGGGCGGAGATACGCAGTATTTT.

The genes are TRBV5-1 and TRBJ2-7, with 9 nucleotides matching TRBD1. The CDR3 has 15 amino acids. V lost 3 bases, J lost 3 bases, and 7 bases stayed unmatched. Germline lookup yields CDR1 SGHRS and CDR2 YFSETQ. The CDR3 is CASSSHRGLGYEQYF. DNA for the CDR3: TGCGCCAGCAGCTCGCACAGGGGGCTGGGCTACGAGCAGTACTTC. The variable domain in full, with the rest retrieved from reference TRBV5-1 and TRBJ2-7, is KAGVTQTPRYLIKTRGQQVTLSCSPISGHRSVSWYQQTPGQGLQFLFEYFSETQRNKGNFPGRFSGRQFSNSRSEMNVSTLELGDSALYLCASSSHRGLGYEQYFGPGTRLTVT.

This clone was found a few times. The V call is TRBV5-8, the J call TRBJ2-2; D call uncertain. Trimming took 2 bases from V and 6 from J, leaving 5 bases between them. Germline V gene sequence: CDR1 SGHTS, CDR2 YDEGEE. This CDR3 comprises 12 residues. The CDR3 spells CASSLTPGELFF. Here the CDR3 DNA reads TGTGCCAGCAGCTTAACACCCGGGGAGCTGTTTTTT.

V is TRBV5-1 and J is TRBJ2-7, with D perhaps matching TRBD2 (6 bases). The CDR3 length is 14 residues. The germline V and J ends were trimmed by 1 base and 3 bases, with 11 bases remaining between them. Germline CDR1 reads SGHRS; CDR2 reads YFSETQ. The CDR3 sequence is CASSLREWGYEQYF. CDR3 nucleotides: TGCGCCAGCAGCTTGCGGGAGTGGGGCTACGAGCAGTACTTC.

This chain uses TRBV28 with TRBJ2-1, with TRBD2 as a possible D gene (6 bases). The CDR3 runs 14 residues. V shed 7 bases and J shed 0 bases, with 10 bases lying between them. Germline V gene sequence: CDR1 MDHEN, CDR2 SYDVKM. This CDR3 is CASTHGSSYNEQFF. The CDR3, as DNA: TGTGCCAGCACCCACGGGAGCTCCTACAATGAGCAGTTCTTC.

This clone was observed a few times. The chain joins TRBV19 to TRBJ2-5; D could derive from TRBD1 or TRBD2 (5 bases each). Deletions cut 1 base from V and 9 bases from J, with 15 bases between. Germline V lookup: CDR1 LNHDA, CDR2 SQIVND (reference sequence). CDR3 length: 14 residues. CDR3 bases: TGTGCCAGTAGTATAGGGGGGTCTTACCCCGCCCAGTACTTC. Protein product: CASSIGGSYPAQYF.

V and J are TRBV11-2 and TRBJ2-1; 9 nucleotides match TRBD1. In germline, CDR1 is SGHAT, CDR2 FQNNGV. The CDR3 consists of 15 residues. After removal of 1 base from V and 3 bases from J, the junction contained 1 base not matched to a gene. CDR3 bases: TGTGCCAGCAGCTTAGCGGGACAGGGCTACAATGAGCAGTTCTTC. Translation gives CASSLAGQGYNEQFF.

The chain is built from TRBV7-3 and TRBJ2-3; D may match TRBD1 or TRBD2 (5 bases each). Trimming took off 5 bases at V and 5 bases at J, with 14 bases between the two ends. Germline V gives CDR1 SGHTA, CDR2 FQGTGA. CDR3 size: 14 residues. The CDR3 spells CASSRQRDRDTQYF. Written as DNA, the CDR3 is TGTGCCAGCAGCCGACAGAGGGATAGAGATACGCAGTATTTT.

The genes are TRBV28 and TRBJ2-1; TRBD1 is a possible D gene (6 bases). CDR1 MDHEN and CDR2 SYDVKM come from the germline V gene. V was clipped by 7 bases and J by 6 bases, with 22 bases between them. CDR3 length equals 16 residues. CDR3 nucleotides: TGTGCCAGCAAAACCGGGGTCCAGGGGATCACCAATGAGCAGTTCTTC. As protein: CASKTGVQGITNEQFF.

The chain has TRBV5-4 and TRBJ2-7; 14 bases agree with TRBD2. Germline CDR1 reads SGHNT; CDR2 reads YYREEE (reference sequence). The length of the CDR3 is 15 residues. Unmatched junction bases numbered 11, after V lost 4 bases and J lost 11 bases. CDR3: CASSGGTSGSRGEYF. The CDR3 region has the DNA TGTGCCAGCAGCGGGGGGACTAGCGGGAGCCGCGGGGAGTACTTC.

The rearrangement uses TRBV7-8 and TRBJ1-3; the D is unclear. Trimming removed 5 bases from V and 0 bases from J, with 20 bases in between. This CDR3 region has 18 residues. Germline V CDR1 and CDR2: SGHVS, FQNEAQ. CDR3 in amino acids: CASSLGLRGIISGNTIYF. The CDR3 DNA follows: TGTGCCAGCAGCCTCGGGCTTCGTGGAATTATCTCTGGAAACACCATATATTTT.

The CDR3 sequence is CASSSSGTGPDYGYTF. For the CDR3, the DNA is TGTGCCAGCAGCTCGTCCGGGACAGGCCCTGACTATGGCTACACCTTC. The rearrangement links TRBV5-8 to TRBJ1-2; 8 bases are shared with TRBD1. CDR3 size: 16 residues. The junction had 10 bases not matched to a gene; V was cut back by 3 bases and J by 3 bases. From germline, CDR1 is SGHTS and CDR2 YDEGEE.

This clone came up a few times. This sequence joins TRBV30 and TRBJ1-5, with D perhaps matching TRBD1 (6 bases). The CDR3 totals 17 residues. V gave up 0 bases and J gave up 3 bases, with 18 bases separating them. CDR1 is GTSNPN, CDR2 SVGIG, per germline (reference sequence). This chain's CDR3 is CAWSVREVRGYNQPQHF. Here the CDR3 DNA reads TGTGCCTGGAGTGTACGGGAGGTCAGGGGATACAATCAGCCCCAGCATTTT.

The CDR3 spells CASSDLTGEAFF. The CDR3, as DNA: TGTGCCAGCAGTGACTTGACAGGGGAAGCTTTCTTT. The V and J genes are TRBV6-1 and TRBJ1-1, with 7 bases that match TRBD1. Germline CDR1 is MNHNS and CDR2 is SASEGT. V lost 3 bases, J lost 8 bases, and 3 bases stayed unmatched. The CDR3 contains 12 residues.

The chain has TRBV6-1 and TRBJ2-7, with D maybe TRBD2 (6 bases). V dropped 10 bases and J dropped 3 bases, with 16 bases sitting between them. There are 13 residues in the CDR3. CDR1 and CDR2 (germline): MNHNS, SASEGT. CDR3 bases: TGTGCCACCCGCGGGACCGTATTCTACGAGCAGTACTTC. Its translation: CATRGTVFYEQYF.

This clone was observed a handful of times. In nucleotides, the CDR3 is TGTGCCAGCAGTGAACTCAGGGGAAAAGAAAAACTGTTTTTT. Protein: CASSELRGKEKLFF. V is TRBV6-1 and J is TRBJ1-4, with D tentatively TRBD1 (6 bases). Trimming pared 2 bases from V and 8 bases from J, leaving 12 bases between. There are 14 residues in the CDR3. The germline V gene encodes CDR1 MNHNS and CDR2 SASEGT.

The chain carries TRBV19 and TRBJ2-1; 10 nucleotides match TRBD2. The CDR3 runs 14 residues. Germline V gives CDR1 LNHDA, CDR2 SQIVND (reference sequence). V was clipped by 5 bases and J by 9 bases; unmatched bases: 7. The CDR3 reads CASSASGRGGEQFF. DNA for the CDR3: TGTGCCAGTAGTGCTAGCGGGAGAGGTGGTGAGCAGTTCTTC.

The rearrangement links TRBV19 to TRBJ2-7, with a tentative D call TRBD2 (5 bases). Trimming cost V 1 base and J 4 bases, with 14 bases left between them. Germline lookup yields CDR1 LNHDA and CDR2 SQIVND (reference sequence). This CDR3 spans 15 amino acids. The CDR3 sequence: CASSIAPSSAYEQYF. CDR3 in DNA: TGTGCCAGTAGTATAGCGCCTAGCAGCGCTTACGAGCAGTACTTC.

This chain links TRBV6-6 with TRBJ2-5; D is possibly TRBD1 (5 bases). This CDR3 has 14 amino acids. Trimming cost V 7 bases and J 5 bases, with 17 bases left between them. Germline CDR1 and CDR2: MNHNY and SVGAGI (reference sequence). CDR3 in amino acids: CASNSAGSTETQYF. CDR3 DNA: TGTGCCAGCAACTCTGCAGGGTCGACGGAGACCCAGTACTTC.

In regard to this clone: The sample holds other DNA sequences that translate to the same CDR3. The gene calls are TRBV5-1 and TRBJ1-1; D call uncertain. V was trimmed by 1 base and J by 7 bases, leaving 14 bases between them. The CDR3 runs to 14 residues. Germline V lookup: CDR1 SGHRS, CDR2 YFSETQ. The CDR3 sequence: CASSLTVYGDEAFF. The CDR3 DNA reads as TGCGCCAGCAGCTTGACCGTTTATGGGGATGAAGCTTTCTTT. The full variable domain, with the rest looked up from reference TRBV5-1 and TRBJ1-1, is KAGVTQTPRYLIKTRGQQVTLSCSPISGHRSVSWYQQTPGQGLQFLFEYFSETQRNKGNFPGRFSGRQFSNSRSEMNVSTLELGDSALYLCASSLTVYGDEAFFGQGTRLTVV.

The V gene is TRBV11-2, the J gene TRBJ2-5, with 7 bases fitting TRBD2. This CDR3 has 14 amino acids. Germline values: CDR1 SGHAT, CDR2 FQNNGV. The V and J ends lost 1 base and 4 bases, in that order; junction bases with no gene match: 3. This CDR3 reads CASSLVGGGETQYF. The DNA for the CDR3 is TGTGCCAGCAGCTTAGTGGGCGGGGGAGAGACCCAGTACTTC.

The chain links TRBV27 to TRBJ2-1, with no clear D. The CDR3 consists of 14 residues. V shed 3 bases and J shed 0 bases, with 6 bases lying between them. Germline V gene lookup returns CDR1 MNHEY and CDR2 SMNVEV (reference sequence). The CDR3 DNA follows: TGTGCCAGCAGTTTGGGCAGCTCCTACAATGAGCAGTTCTTC. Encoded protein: CASSLGSSYNEQFF.

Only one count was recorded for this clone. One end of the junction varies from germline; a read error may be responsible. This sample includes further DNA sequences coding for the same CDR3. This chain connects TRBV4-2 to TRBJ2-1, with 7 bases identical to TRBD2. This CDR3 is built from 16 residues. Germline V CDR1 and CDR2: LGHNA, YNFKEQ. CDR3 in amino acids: CASSPRTSVTYNEQFF. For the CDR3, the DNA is TGTGCCAGCAGCCCTAGAACTAGCGTGACCTACAATGAACAGTTCTTC.

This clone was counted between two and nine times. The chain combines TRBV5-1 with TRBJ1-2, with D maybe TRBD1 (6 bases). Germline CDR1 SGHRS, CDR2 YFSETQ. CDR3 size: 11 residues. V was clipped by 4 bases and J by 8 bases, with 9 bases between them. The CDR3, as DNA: TGCGCCAGCAGCAGAGGACAGGGCTACACCTTC. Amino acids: CASSRGQGYTF.

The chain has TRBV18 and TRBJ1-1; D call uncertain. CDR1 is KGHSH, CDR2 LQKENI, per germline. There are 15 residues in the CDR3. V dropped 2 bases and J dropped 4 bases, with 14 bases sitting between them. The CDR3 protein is CASSPTRVEATEAFF. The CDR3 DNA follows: TGTGCCAGCTCACCAACTCGGGTCGAGGCCACTGAAGCTTTCTTT.

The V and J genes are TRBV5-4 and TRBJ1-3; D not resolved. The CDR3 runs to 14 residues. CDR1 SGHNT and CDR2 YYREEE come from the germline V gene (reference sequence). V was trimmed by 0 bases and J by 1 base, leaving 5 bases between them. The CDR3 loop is CASSLGLSGNTIYF. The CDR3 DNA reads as TGTGCCAGCAGCTTGGGCCTTTCTGGAAACACCATATATTTT.

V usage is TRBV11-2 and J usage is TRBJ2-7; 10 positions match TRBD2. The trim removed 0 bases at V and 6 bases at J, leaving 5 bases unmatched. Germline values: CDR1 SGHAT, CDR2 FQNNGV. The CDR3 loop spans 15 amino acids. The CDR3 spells CASSLELAGEGEQYF. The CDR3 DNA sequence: TGTGCCAGCAGCTTAGAGCTAGCGGGAGAGGGCGAGCAGTACTTC.

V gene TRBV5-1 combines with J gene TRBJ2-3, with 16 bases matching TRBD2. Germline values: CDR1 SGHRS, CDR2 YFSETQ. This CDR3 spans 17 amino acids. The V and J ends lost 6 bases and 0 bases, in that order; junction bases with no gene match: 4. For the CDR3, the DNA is TGCGCCAGCAAGGGACTAGCGGGAGGGCGAAGCACAGATACGCAGTATTTT. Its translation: CASKGLAGGRSTDTQYF.

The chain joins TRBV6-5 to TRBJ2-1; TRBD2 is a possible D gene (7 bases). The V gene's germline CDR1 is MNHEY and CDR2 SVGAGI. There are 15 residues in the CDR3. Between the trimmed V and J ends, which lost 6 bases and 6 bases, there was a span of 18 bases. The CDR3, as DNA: TGTGCCAGCAGGGCCAGCGGGAAGGGGGGCAATGAGCAGTTCTTC. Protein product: CASRASGKGGNEQFF.